The sequence of this TCR beta chain was determined in a study of CD4 T cells in relation to SARS-CoV-2 and coronaviruses. Unexposed donor CD4+ T cells date from 2011-2018, before the COVID-19 pandemic. CD4+ T cells were isolated from the cells after more than nine days of culture. Testing used SARS-CoV-2 S/N and four cold-coronavirus spikes on unexposed-donor CD4+ T cells, cells permitting. Cultures held more than 1.5 million PBMCs per well with around 9.7 IU/ml IL-2. Half the medium was replaced with IL-2 medium on days 3 and 7. Remarks on this clone: Its antigen is not known.

Repertoires were generated with immunoSEQ multiplex PCR, while TCRdb's copy carries only in-frame clones and drops some. The table lists around 20,000 clones, 60% to 85% of them singletons. This sequence originates from a human donor in good health. Sequenced sample: CD4+ T cells from PBMCs, cultured in vitro.

CDR3 amino acids: CASSLEEGNSPLHF. DNA of the CDR3: TGTGCCAGCAGCTTGGAGGAGGGGAATTCACCCCTCCACTTT. The V call is TRBV11-2, the J call TRBJ1-6; D might be TRBD1 (5 bases). The V gene's germline CDR1 is SGHAT and CDR2 FQNNGV. The V end lost 3 bases, the J end lost 7 bases, and 10 bases lay between the germline ends. The CDR3 is 14 residues long.